This T cell receptor (beta chain) was found in a study of T cells after yellow fever vaccination. By 5'RACE template switching, TCR cDNA was produced, with a universal primer site and UMIs added in the process. TCRdb used MiXCR to reprocess the 5' RACE reads, holding one entry per CDR3 protein. The data show about 22,000 distinct CDR3 sequences, 4% to 6% seen once. The CDR3 extends over 15 amino acids. V was shortened by 2 bases and J by 3 bases, with 10 bases between the two germline ends. Study-level points and caveats: The sorted memory subsets sampled on day 0 contained almost no detectable vaccine-responding clonotypes. Peaking on day 5 versus 15, the secondary response was faster but weaker. There was a possibility that FACS-sorted repertoires contained abundant clonotypes contaminating from the bulk population.

At least ten counts were recorded for this clonotype. The origin of this receptor is a man between 18 and 35 years old who received the YFV17D yellow fever vaccine. This material consisted of PBMCs, either bulk or a sorted T-cell subset (CD4+, CD8+, memory, or dextramer-sorted; not recorded which), taken roughly 47 days after the first yellow fever vaccination. The chain is built from TRBV12-3 or TRBV12-4 and TRBJ1-4; D uncertain. The CDR3 protein is CASSLNHGANEKLFF. The CDR3 DNA follows: TGTGCCAGCAGTTTAAACCATGGCGCTAATGAAAAACTGTTTTTT.